Below, 28 T cell receptor beta chains from the same sample are listed, as sequenced in a study of Graves' ophthalmopathy and Graves' hyperthyroidism. Amplification of the TCR beta CDR3 regions used RNA transcripts (as template). RT-PCR in the first round used HTBI primers; a second-round multiplex PCR followed. TCRdb re-called the multiplex PCR reads through MiXCR, storing one row per CDR3 protein. The sample includes more than 300,000 distinct CDR3 sequences, about 18% of them seen just once. Sample: peripheral blood. The receptors were sampled from an adult woman with stable Graves' hyperthyroidism.

This clonotype came up many times. This chain joins TRBV6-1 and TRBJ1-1; perhaps TRBD1 as D (6 bases). CDR1 is MNHNS, CDR2 SASEGT, per germline. V was clipped by 6 bases and J by 11 bases, with 16 bases between them. CDR3 size: 12 residues. The CDR3 nucleotides read TGTGCCAGCAGCCCTTTGGGGGCTTCGGCTTTCTTT. This translates into CASSPLGASAFF.

This clonotype came up many times. This rearrangement joins TRBV6-6 to TRBJ2-5, with D possibly matching TRBD1 (6 bases). V was trimmed by 2 bases and J by 3 bases, leaving 13 bases between them. The length of the CDR3 is 15 residues. Per the germline V gene, CDR1 is MNHNY and CDR2 is SVGAGI (reference sequence). CDR3 sequence (DNA): TGTGCCAGCAGTTACCTGGACAGATTTGAAGAGACCCAGTACTTC. This sequence encodes CASSYLDRFEETQYF.

This chain connects TRBV6-1 to TRBJ1-1; D gene unclear. Germline CDR1 is MNHNS and CDR2 is SASEGT. The CDR3 contains 14 residues. Trimming left V 7 bases short and J 3 bases short, with 15 bases between. The CDR3 loop reads CASNTGPWDTEAFF. The DNA of the CDR3 is TGTGCCAGCAATACCGGGCCGTGGGACACTGAAGCTTTCTTT.

The chain combines TRBV20-1 with TRBJ2-5; 8 bases agree with TRBD2. Germline V gene lookup returns CDR1 DFQATT and CDR2 SNEGSKA (reference sequence). The CDR3 sequence is 14 residues long. The junction had 5 bases not matched to a gene; V was cut back by 5 bases and J by 0 bases. This CDR3 is CSAALGGDQETQYF. CDR3 coding DNA: TGCAGTGCTGCCCTCGGGGGGGACCAAGAGACCCAGTACTTC.

This sequence joins TRBV6-1 and TRBJ1-5; no firm D call. The V gene lost 0 bases and the J gene lost 6 bases, with 9 bases spanning the gap. Germline CDR1 and CDR2: MNHNS and SASEGT. This CDR3 comprises 14 residues. The CDR3 region is CASSEAGPRQPQHF. The CDR3 DNA follows: TGTGCCAGCAGTGAAGCGGGTCCCCGTCAGCCCCAGCATTTT.

This clonotype was seen ten or more times. This chain uses TRBV6-1 with TRBJ2-7; 13 bases are shared with TRBD2. In germline, CDR1 is MNHNS, CDR2 SASEGT. With V trimmed by 6 bases and J by 6 bases, 11 bases remained unmatched. This CDR3 contains 16 residues. This CDR3 reads CASSPGGLAGAGEQYF. The CDR3 bases are TGTGCCAGCAGCCCAGGTGGACTAGCGGGAGCAGGCGAGCAGTACTTC.

This clonotype came up many times. The chain recombines TRBV30 with TRBJ2-7; D is perhaps TRBD1 or TRBD2 (5 bases each). V gave up 1 base and J gave up 1 base, with 11 bases separating them. CDR3 length equals 14 residues. Germline values: CDR1 GTSNPN, CDR2 SVGIG (reference sequence). For the CDR3, the DNA is TGTGCCTGGAGTGCGGGACCTCCGTCCTACGAGCAGTACTTC. Its translation: CAWSAGPPSYEQYF.

This clonotype showed up many times. The rearrangement joins TRBV7-2 to TRBJ2-7; D unresolved. V shed 0 bases and J shed 5 bases, with 14 bases lying between them. Per germline, CDR1 SGHTA and CDR2 FQGNSA. The CDR3 length is 15 residues. The CDR3 DNA is TGTGCCAGCAGCTTAGCCGCGGCGTTTCTTCACGAGCAGTACTTC. Translating gives CASSLAAAFLHEQYF. Filled out from reference TRBV7-2 and TRBJ2-7, the complete variable domain reads GAGVSQSPSNKVTEKGKDVELRCDPISGHTALYWYRQSLGQGLEFLIYFQGNSAPDKSGLPSDRFSAERTGGSVSTLTIQRTQQEDSAVYLCASSLAAAFLHEQYFGPGTRLTVT.

Comments on this clonotype: One junction end disagrees with the germline gene, perhaps due to a read error. The V and J genes are TRBV7-6 and TRBJ2-5; the D is unclear. Germline V CDR1 and CDR2: SGHVS, FNYEAQ. The CDR3 is 14 amino acids. The CDR3 here is CASSLGVQKETQYF. The CDR3 nucleotides are TGTGCCAGCAGTTTAGGAGTACAGAAAGAGACCCAGTACTTC.

The chain joins TRBV28 to TRBJ1-1; D may be TRBD1 (5 bases). The CDR3 consists of 12 residues. The V and J ends lost 1 base and 10 bases respectively, with 10 bases between them. Germline V gene data show CDR1 as MDHEN and CDR2 as SYDVKM. This CDR3 is CASSLYEGPAFF. CDR3 DNA: TGTGCCAGCAGTTTATATGAGGGACCAGCTTTCTTT.

Many counts were recorded for this clonotype. V usage is TRBV9 and J usage is TRBJ1-1, with unresolved D. The CDR3 consists of 14 residues. V shed 0 bases and J shed 1 base, with 7 bases lying between them. Germline V lookup: CDR1 SGDLS, CDR2 YYNGEE. The CDR3 spells CASSVAPGNTEAFF. CDR3 DNA: TGTGCCAGCAGCGTAGCCCCAGGGAACACTGAAGCTTTCTTT.

This clonotype was detected many times. The genes are TRBV28 and TRBJ2-7; a possible D gene is TRBD1 (6 bases). Trimming stripped 2 bases from V and 3 bases from J, with 14 bases between. The CDR3 totals 15 residues. The germline CDR1 and CDR2 sequences are MDHEN and SYDVKM. CDR3: CASSLPSGTNYEQYF. The CDR3 DNA reads TGTGCCAGCAGTTTACCCAGTGGGACAAACTACGAGCAGTACTTC.

This clonotype came up many times. The junction departs from germline at one end; a sequencing error may be responsible. The V call is TRBV11-2, the J call TRBJ2-5; D is unresolved. The length of the CDR3 is 14 residues. Germline values: CDR1 SGHAT, CDR2 FQNNGV. CDR3 in amino acids: CASSLDHGLETKYF. The CDR3 nucleotides read TGTGCCAGCAGCTTAGATCATGGGTTAGAGACCAAGTACTTC.

This clonotype has more than one count but fewer than ten. This chain links TRBV6-1 with TRBJ2-3; D might be TRBD1 or TRBD2, each matching 6 bases. The CDR3 runs to 18 residues. V was cut by 5 bases and J by 0 bases, with 21 bases left in between. Germline V gene data show CDR1 as MNHNS and CDR2 as SASEGT. CDR3 in amino acids: CASSKTGSGGPSTDTQYF. Written as DNA, the CDR3 is TGTGCCAGCAGTAAGACAGGTTCCGGGGGACCTAGCACAGATACGCAGTATTTT.

This clonotype was detected many times. The V gene is TRBV6-2 or TRBV6-3, the J gene TRBJ2-3; TRBD2 aligns across 10 bases. CDR3 length equals 19 residues. The germline gives CDR1 MNHEY, CDR2 SVGEGT. V was clipped by 0 bases and J by 3 bases; unmatched bases: 12. In nucleotides, the CDR3 is TGTGCCAGCAGTTACTCGACCGGGGATAGCGGGAGGATGACAGATACGCAGTATTTT. Translation: CASSYSTGDSGRMTDTQYF.

About this clonotype itself: This may be a read error: a much more frequent sequence differs by one nucleotide. V is TRBV2 and J is TRBJ2-5; D is unresolved. In germline, CDR1 is SNHLY, CDR2 FYNNEI. Trimming left V 8 bases short and J 4 bases short, with 14 bases between. The CDR3 is made up of 13 amino acids. CDR3 coding DNA: TGTGCCAGCCTGGGTATCCGACGAGAGACCCAGTACTTC. It specifies CASLGIRRETQYF.

The J gene is TRBJ2-7, the V gene TRBV28; possibly TRBD1 for D (6 bases). The V gene lost 6 bases and the J gene lost 3 bases, with 15 bases spanning the gap. The germline gives CDR1 MDHEN, CDR2 SYDVKM. This CDR3 region has 14 residues. The CDR3 nucleotides are TGTGCCAGCAGGGCGCATCAGGACAGCTACGAGCAGTACTTC. Residues: CASRAHQDSYEQYF.

This rearrangement joins TRBV12-3 or TRBV12-4 to TRBJ2-7, with D possibly being TRBD1 or TRBD2 (5 bases each). The CDR3 has 15 amino acids. The V gene lost 6 bases and the J gene lost 3 bases, with 18 bases spanning the gap. CDR3 residues: CASRGLGRDGYEQYF. The CDR3, as DNA: TGTGCCAGCAGGGGCCTAGGTAGGGACGGCTACGAGCAGTACTTC.

With regard to this clonotype: One end of the junction does not line up with germline, which may come from a read error. This rearrangement joins TRBV4-1 to TRBJ2-6; 10 bases align to TRBD1. CDR1 and CDR2 from the germline V gene are MGHRA and YSYEKL. The CDR3 length is 20 residues. CDR3 nucleotide sequence: TGCGCCAGCAGCCCACGCCAACTGACAGGGGGCTTGGTTGGGGCCAACGTCCTAACTTTC. Protein sequence: CASSPRQLTGGLVGANVLTF.

This clonotype was seen a few times. The chain joins TRBV20-1 to TRBJ2-1, with D hard to call. The CDR3 has 14 amino acids. The V end lost 5 bases, the J end lost 0 bases, and 11 bases lay between the germline ends. Germline CDR1 is DFQATT and CDR2 is SNEGSKA (reference sequence). In DNA form, the CDR3 reads TGCAGTGCTGAAGACATCACCTCCTACAATGAGCAGTTCTTC. Translating it yields CSAEDITSYNEQFF.

This clonotype was found many times. V and J are TRBV11-2 and TRBJ2-7, with D unresolved. The V and J ends lost 3 bases and 6 bases respectively, with 6 bases between them. This CDR3 spans 11 amino acids. CDR1 is SGHAT and CDR2 is FQNNGV in the germline V gene. CDR3 sequence (DNA): TGTGCCAGCAGCTTTTCTCTCGAGCAGTACTTC. Protein product: CASSFSLEQYF.

This clonotype was recorded many times. The J gene is TRBJ2-5, the V gene TRBV11-2; perhaps TRBD2 as D (5 bases). CDR3 length: 15 amino acids. V was clipped by 1 base and J by 3 bases, with 12 bases between them. Germline V gene data show CDR1 as SGHAT and CDR2 as FQNNGV. CDR3: CASSLAPAAEETQYF. The CDR3 nucleotides are TGTGCCAGCAGCTTAGCGCCAGCGGCCGAAGAGACCCAGTACTTC.

This clonotype was observed a handful of times. The V gene is TRBV7-2, the J gene TRBJ2-5; D not certain. V lost 2 bases and J lost 2, with 6 bases in between. This CDR3 comprises 13 residues. Germline V gene data show CDR1 as SGHTA and CDR2 as FQGNSA. The CDR3 reads CASSLLTQETQYF. CDR3 sequence (DNA): TGTGCCAGCAGCTTACTGACTCAAGAGACCCAGTACTTC.

This clonotype was seen repeatedly, ten times or more. The CDR3 protein is CASSPRGDRESPLHF. The CDR3 region has the DNA TGTGCCAGCAGCCCCCGAGGGGACAGGGAATCACCCCTCCACTTT. The chain joins TRBV7-2 to TRBJ1-6; TRBD1 agrees at 9 bases. The length of the CDR3 is 15 residues. The V gene end was trimmed by 5 bases and the J gene end by 10 bases; junction bases not matched to a gene: 9. Germline V CDR1 and CDR2: SGHTA, FQGNSA.

This clonotype was picked up many times. The J gene is TRBJ2-7, the V gene TRBV2; a possible D gene is TRBD1 (6 bases). The CDR3 runs 13 residues. The ends were cut back, 4 bases at V and 7 bases at J, with 14 bases in the middle. CDR1 SNHLY and CDR2 FYNNEI come from the germline V gene. Here the CDR3 DNA reads TGTGCCAGCAGTGGGGTTTCGGGACAAGAGCAGTACTTC. It specifies CASSGVSGQEQYF. Complete variable domain (other parts from reference TRBV2 and TRBJ2-7): EPEVTQTPSHQVTQMGQEVILRCVPISNHLYFYWYRQILGQKVEFLVSFYNNEISEKSEIFDDQFSVERPDGSNFTLKIRSTKLEDSAMYFCASSGVSGQEQYFGPGTRLTVT.

The chain carries TRBV6-1 and TRBJ1-5; a weak D match, TRBD1 (6 bases). This CDR3 region has 16 residues. The germline V gene encodes CDR1 MNHNS and CDR2 SASEGT. Trimming left V 2 bases short and J 6 bases short, with 17 bases between. This chain's CDR3 is CASSEPGEVRGQPQHF. DNA of the CDR3: TGTGCCAGCAGTGAACCCGGGGAGGTCAGGGGTCAGCCCCAGCATTTT.

About this clonotype itself: Since a much larger clone is just one base distant, this may be a read error. The V gene is TRBV20-1, the J gene TRBJ1-1; the D gene is possibly TRBD1 (6 bases). Germline CDR1 is DFQATT and CDR2 is SNEGSKA (reference sequence). This CDR3 region has 13 residues. CDR3 loop: CCAAGQRGTEAFF. The CDR3 DNA reads TGCTGTGCTGCCGGACAGCGAGGCACTGAAGCTTTCTTT.

This clonotype was found many times. The chain combines TRBV5-1 with TRBJ2-7; 8 nucleotides align to TRBD1. Germline lookup yields CDR1 SGHRS and CDR2 YFSETQ. CDR3 length: 15 amino acids. V gave up 1 base and J gave up 4 bases; unmatched junction bases: 7. The CDR3 here is CASSLSGRGQYEQYF. CDR3 sequence (DNA): TGCGCCAGCAGCTTGAGTGGCAGGGGGCAATACGAGCAGTACTTC.